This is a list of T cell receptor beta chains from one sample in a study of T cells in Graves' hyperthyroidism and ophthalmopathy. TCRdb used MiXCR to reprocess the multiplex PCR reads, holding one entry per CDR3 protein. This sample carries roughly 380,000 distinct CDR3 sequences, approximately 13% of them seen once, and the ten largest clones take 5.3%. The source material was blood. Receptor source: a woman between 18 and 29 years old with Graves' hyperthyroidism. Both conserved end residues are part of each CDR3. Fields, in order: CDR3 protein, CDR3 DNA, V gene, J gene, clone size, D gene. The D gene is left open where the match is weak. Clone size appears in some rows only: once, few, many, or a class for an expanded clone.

CASSARRSETQYF	TGTGCCAGCAGCGCCCGCCGGAGTGAGACCCAGTACTTC	TRBV9	TRBJ2-5	NA	NA
CASSLRGTSGDTQYF	TGTGCCAGCAGCTTAAGGGGGACTAGCGGTGATACGCAGTATTTT	TRBV7-9	TRBJ2-3	many	TRBD2
CASSPRGANTEAFF	TGTGCCAGCAGCCCTAGAGGGGCGAACACTGAAGCTTTCTTT	TRBV11-2	TRBJ1-1	many	NA
CASSSRSGTVGEQYF	TGTGCCAGCAGCTCCAGGAGCGGGACGGTCGGAGAGCAGTACTTC	TRBV5-6	TRBJ2-7	NA	TRBD2
CASSLGPETQYF	TGTGCCAGCAGCTTAGGCCCGGAGACCCAGTACTTC	TRBV7-2	TRBJ2-5	many	NA
CASSQAAGVGQETQYF	TGTGCCAGCAGCCAGGCGGCGGGAGTGGGCCAAGAGACCCAGTACTTC	TRBV5-4	TRBJ2-5	few	TRBD2
CASSLTGSRRLATEAFF	TGTGCCAGCAGCCTGACCGGGTCACGACGGCTCGCAACTGAAGCTTTCTTT	TRBV12-3/TRBV12-4	TRBJ1-1	many	NA
CSLKGGTQGPRNTIYF	TGCAGCCTCAAAGGGGGCACACAGGGCCCAAGAAACACCATATATTTT	TRBV29-1	TRBJ1-3	NA	TRBD1
CASSDETGEAFF	TGTGCCAGCAGTGATGAAACAGGGGAAGCTTTCTTT	TRBV2	TRBJ1-1	many	NA
CASSRLPAGGENEQSF	TGTGCCAGCAGCCGGCTTCCAGCGGGAGGGGAGAATGAGCAGTCCTTC	TRBV7-3	TRBJ2-1	few	TRBD2
CSALRTSGSYEQYF	TGCAGTGCCCTTAGGACTAGCGGGAGCTACGAGCAGTACTTC	TRBV20-1	TRBJ2-7	many	TRBD2
CASSRTSDSYEQYF	TGTGCCAGCAGCCGGACTAGCGACTCCTACGAGCAGTACTTC	TRBV7-2	TRBJ2-7	many	TRBD2
CASSLGGRANYNEQFF	TGTGCCAGCAGCTTAGGCGGTAGAGCAAACTACAATGAGCAGTTCTTC	TRBV11-2	TRBJ2-1	many	NA
CASSLGAKFRYEQYF	TGTGCCAGCAGCCTCGGGGCAAAATTCCGCTACGAGCAGTACTTC	TRBV27	TRBJ2-7	many	NA
CATSSPPGHRQETQYF	TGTGCCACCAGCAGCCCTCCGGGACACCGCCAAGAGACCCAGTACTTC	TRBV15	TRBJ2-5	many	NA
CASSLEPRETQYF	TGTGCCAGCAGCTTGGAACCTCGGGAGACCCAGTACTTC	TRBV7-6	TRBJ2-5	NA	NA
CASSDQRGYEQFF	TGCGCCAGCAGCGATCAGAGAGGGTATGAGCAGTTCTTC	TRBV5-1	TRBJ2-1	many	NA
CASSYRDRGFYEQYF	TGTGCCAGCAGCTACCGGGACAGGGGCTTCTACGAGCAGTACTTC	TRBV5-6	TRBJ2-7	NA	TRBD1
CASSPRWAGELFF	TGCGCCAGCAGCCCGAGGTGGGCCGGGGAGCTGTTTTTT	TRBV10-2	TRBJ2-2	few	NA
CASSAGLIYGYTF	TGTGCCAGCAGCGCGGGACTTATCTATGGCTACACCTTC	TRBV6-2/TRBV6-3	TRBJ1-2	NA	NA
CASSLERMPRNYGYTF	TGTGCCAGCAGCTTAGAACGGATGCCAAGAAACTATGGCTACACCTTC	TRBV5-4	TRBJ1-2	NA	NA
CASSLFRDTEAFF	TGTGCCAGCAGCTTATTCCGGGACACTGAAGCTTTCTTT	TRBV7-2	TRBJ1-1	many	NA
CASSFVLTSSYEQYF	TGTGCCAGCAGCTTCGTCCTCACTAGCAGTTACGAGCAGTACTTC	TRBV7-9	TRBJ2-7	many	NA
CATSDLTDPTEAFF	TGTGCCACCAGTGATCTGACAGATCCCACTGAAGCTTTCTTT	TRBV24-1	TRBJ1-1	few	NA
CASTTQGVGEAFF	TGCGCCAGCACAACCCAGGGGGTCGGTGAAGCTTTCTTT	TRBV5-1	TRBJ1-1	many	TRBD1
CSTQNRGPGSNEQFF	TGCAGTACTCAGAACAGGGGGCCAGGTTCCAATGAGCAGTTCTTC	TRBV20-1	TRBJ2-1	many	TRBD1